This TCR beta chain comes out of a study of OX40 agonist ivuxolimab in advanced cancers. CDR1 is SGHTA, CDR2 FQGNSA, per germline. Losses at the gene ends were 5 bases for V and 2 bases for J; bases not matched to a gene: 12. CDR3 length: 17 amino acids. Here immunoSEQ multiplex PCR was the method, and the copy in TCRdb shows in-frame clones only, minus some. The sample has more than 65,000 clones, around 85% seen once. The genes are TRBV7-2 and TRBJ2-3; 8 nucleotides match TRBD2. The sample consisted of CD4+ or CD8+ T cells sorted from blood, taken in a trial of the OX40 agonist ivuxolimab. The receptor's source is an adult with an advanced solid tumor such as melanoma, head and neck, liver or kidney cancer. The chain's CDR3 is CASSGFGGGGPTDTQYF. In DNA form, the CDR3 reads TGTGCCAGCAGCGGATTCGGGGGGGGCGGGCCCACAGATACGCAGTATTTT.